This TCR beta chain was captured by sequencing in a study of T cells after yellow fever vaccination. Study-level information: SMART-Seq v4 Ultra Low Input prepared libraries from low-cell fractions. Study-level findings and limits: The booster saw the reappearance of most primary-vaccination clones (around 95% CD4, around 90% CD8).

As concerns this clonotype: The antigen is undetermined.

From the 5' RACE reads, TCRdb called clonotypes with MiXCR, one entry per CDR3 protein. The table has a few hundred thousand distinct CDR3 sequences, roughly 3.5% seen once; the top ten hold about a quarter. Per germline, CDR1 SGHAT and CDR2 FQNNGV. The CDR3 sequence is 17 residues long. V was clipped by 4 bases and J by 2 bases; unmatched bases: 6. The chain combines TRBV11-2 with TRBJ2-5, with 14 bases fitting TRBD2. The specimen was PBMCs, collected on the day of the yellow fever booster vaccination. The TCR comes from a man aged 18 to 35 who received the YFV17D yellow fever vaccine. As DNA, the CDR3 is TGTGCCAGCAGCTCACTGGGACTAGCGGGGGAACAAGAGACCCAGTACTTC. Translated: CASSSLGLAGEQETQYF.